The present entry profiles one T cell receptor beta chain with its context. The antigen is not known. The CDR3 extends over 14 amino acids. Trimming removed 6 bases from V and 7 bases from J; junction bases left unmatched: 9. Germline values: CDR1 MNHNS, CDR2 SASEGT. These data are taken from a study of regulatory T cells in long-lasting Graves disease. Overall study context: Over 5 years of antithyroid drugs plus positive TSH receptor antibodies defined persistent Graves' disease. Study-wide points: Persistent Graves' patients showed less TCR diversity than newly diagnosed patients showed.

With iRepertoire HTBI primers and Arm-PCR of CDR3 regions, TCR beta libraries were built. Per the original methods: Segment identification across samples yielded 50 to 80 TRBV and some 13 TRBJ segments. TCRdb re-called the multiplex PCR reads with MiXCR, one entry per CDR3 protein. What appears here as the V and J calls and clone size reflects TCRdb's work, not the paper's. This table holds 600,000 to 850,000 distinct CDR3 sequences, roughly 30% found once. Stated time point: persistent/refractory GD, antithyroid drugs over 5 years with positive TRAb. After RNA was extracted from PBMCs, the TCR library was made from it. As a group, patients came from one endocrinology department in Xi'an, China.

The V call is TRBV6-1, the J call TRBJ2-1; 7 bases map to TRBD2. The TCR originated in a female donor with Graves disease. This sample comprised peripheral blood mononuclear cells (PBMCs), obtained when the disease was refractory, from a patient treated with antithyroid drugs. CDR3 sequence: CASRPRDYQNEQFF. In DNA, the CDR3 is TGTGCCAGCAGACCCCGGGACTACCAAAATGAGCAGTTCTTC.